These T cell receptor beta chains were read from a single sample in a study of OX40 agonist ivuxolimab in advanced cancers. Sequencing used immunoSEQ multiplex PCR; TCRdb keeps in-frame clones, though not all of them. The repertoire holds just over 95,000 clones, with approximately 85% as singletons. The sequencing used CD4+ or CD8+ T cells sorted from blood, collected in a trial of the OX40 agonist ivuxolimab. These receptors originate from an adult with an advanced solid tumor such as melanoma, head and neck, liver or kidney cancer. Each CDR3 is given with its conserved first and last residue. Each record gives: J gene, D gene, V gene, CDR3 length, clone size, CDR3 protein, CDR3 DNA. A D gene is named only where the DNA matches it firmly. A row's size may be missing; if present it is once, few, many or a size class.

TRBJ1-2,TRBD1,TRBV28,15,.,CASSTQPGQGGGYTF,TGTGCCAGCAGTACTCAACCGGGACAGGGGGGAGGCTACACCTTC
TRBJ2-1,TRBD2,TRBV7-2,17,.,CASSWGVPSGSYNEQFF,TGTGCCAGCAGCTGGGGGGTGCCTAGCGGTTCCTACAATGAGCAGTTCTTC
TRBJ2-3,.,TRBV7-3,15,.,CASRESGLPTDTQYF,TGTGCCAGCAGGGAGTCGGGGCTCCCCACAGATACGCAGTATTTT
TRBJ2-7,.,TRBV7-8,15,.,CASSLEASLKYEQYF,TGTGCCAGCAGCTTAGAAGCCTCTTTGAAGTACGAGCAGTACTTC
TRBJ2-1,TRBD2,TRBV9,14,.,CASSVAGGTDEQFF,TGTGCCAGCAGCGTAGCGGGAGGGACTGATGAGCAGTTCTTC
TRBJ2-7,.,TRBV15,14,once,CATSPRGSSYEQYF,TGTGCCACCAGTCCTCGGGGAAGCTCCTACGAGCAGTACTTC
TRBJ2-2,.,TRBV7-9,14,.,CASSLAEGTGELFF,TGTGCCAGCAGCTTAGCTGAGGGAACCGGGGAGCTGTTTTTT
TRBJ1-2,.,TRBV14,14,.,CASSQDYSNYGYTF,TGTGCCAGCAGCCAAGATTACAGTAACTATGGCTACACCTTC
TRBJ2-5,TRBD2,TRBV28,14,.,CASIAGGPEETQYF,TGTGCCAGCATTGCGGGAGGGCCGGAAGAGACCCAGTACTTC
TRBJ2-7,.,TRBV4-3,15,.,CASSQDSGGAYEQYF,TGCGCCAGCAGCCAAGATTCAGGGGGGGCCTACGAGCAGTACTTC
TRBJ2-7,TRBD2,TRBV6-5,15,.,CASSYAGGYPYEQYF,TGTGCCAGCAGTTACGCGGGAGGATACCCCTACGAGCAGTACTTC
TRBJ2-2,.,TRBV4-1,15,.,CASSQVILDTGELFF,TGCGCCAGCAGCCAAGTTATTCTGGACACCGGGGAGCTGTTTTTT
TRBJ1-3,.,TRBV6-5,16,.,CASSYAEVGLGNTIYF,TGTGCCAGCAGTTACGCCGAGGTGGGGCTCGGAAACACCATATATTTT
TRBJ1-4,.,TRBV5-8,12,.,CASSFRWEKLFF,TGTGCCAGCAGCTTCCGTTGGGAAAAACTGTTTTTT
TRBJ2-7,TRBD1,TRBV29-1,13,.,CSVTRTGAYEQYF,TGCAGCGTTACTAGGACAGGGGCCTACGAGCAGTACTTC
TRBJ2-5,TRBD1,TRBV4-1,18,.,CASSQEARGRGPQETQYF,TGCGCCAGCAGCCAAGAAGCCCGGGGAAGGGGGCCCCAAGAGACCCAGTACTTC
TRBJ1-2,TRBD1,TRBV4-3,15,.,CAGSQDRGRGEVWTF,TGCGCCGGCAGCCAAGATCGGGGCAGGGGGGAGGTTTGGACCTTC
TRBJ2-1,.,TRBV27,14,.,CASSTGRTYNEQFF,TGTGCCAGCAGCACAGGGAGGACCTACAATGAGCAGTTCTTC
TRBJ1-3,.,TRBV5-1,15,.,CASSLGSSSGNTIYF,TGCGCCAGCAGCTTGGGCAGTTCGTCCGGAAACACCATATATTTT
TRBJ2-5,TRBD1,TRBV28,13,.,CASADRGEETQYF,TGTGCCAGCGCGGACAGGGGGGAAGAGACCCAGTACTTC
TRBJ1-5,.,TRBV19,15,.,CASSISWGVNQPQHF,TGTGCCAGTAGTATCTCCTGGGGGGTCAATCAGCCCCAGCATTTT
TRBJ2-4,.,TRBV30,14,.,CAWSRGVIKNIQYF,TGTGCCTGGAGCAGGGGTGTCATCAAAAACATTCAGTACTTC
TRBJ2-1,.,TRBV19,13,.,CASSIGAANEQFF,TGTGCCAGTAGTATTGGGGCCGCAAATGAGCAGTTCTTC
TRBJ2-7,.,TRBV6-6,15,.,CASSYSGDRAYEQYF,TGTGCCAGCAGTTACTCAGGAGATCGAGCCTACGAGCAGTACTTC
TRBJ1-2,.,TRBV6-5,14,.,CASSDGALNYGYTF,TGTGCCAGCAGTGATGGGGCACTTAACTATGGCTACACCTTC
TRBJ2-7,TRBD1,TRBV6-5,13,.,CASRTGGYYEQYF,TGTGCCAGCAGGACAGGGGGGTACTACGAGCAGTACTTC
TRBJ2-6,.,TRBV18,15,.,CASSPRRAGANVLTF,TGTGCCAGCTCACCTCGCAGGGCTGGGGCCAACGTCCTGACTTTC
TRBJ2-7,.,TRBV27,15,.,CASSGTALLGGEQYF,TGTGCCAGCAGCGGGACAGCCCTTCTCGGAGGGGAGCAGTACTTC
TRBJ2-3,TRBD2,TRBV2,18,.,CASSPRGLAGQVTDTQYF,TGTGCCAGCAGCCCTAGGGGGCTAGCGGGACAAGTCACAGATACGCAGTATTTT
TRBJ2-5,.,TRBV30,12,.,CAWGDSQETQYF,TGTGCCTGGGGTGACAGCCAAGAGACCCAGTACTTC